Listed below are T cell receptor beta chains from one sample, sequenced in a study of glioma-infiltrating T cells. In TCRdb, the multiplex PCR reads were re-called with MiXCR into one record per CDR3 protein. This table has about 410,000 distinct CDR3 sequences, 35% to 45% appearing once. Source material: glioma tissue, nonneoplastic brain tissue, or PBMCs (not recorded which). Receptors originate from a human donor with low-grade glioma or glioblastoma, undergoing nonglioma brain surgery, or in good health (not recorded which). The conserved cysteine and the conserved F or W are not part of the CDR3 here.

V: TRBV4-1
J: TRBJ1-6
CDR3: ASSPLDVYNSPLH

V: TRBV4-1
J: TRBJ2-3
CDR3: ASSQGGVGTDTQY

V: TRBV7-9
J: TRBJ2-7
CDR3: ASSFPGQGRYEQY

V: TRBV4-2
J: TRBJ1-2
CDR3: ASSQEDWTGLNGYT

V: TRBV19
J: TRBJ2-3
CDR3: ASSRGPPYTQY

V: TRBV15
J: TRBJ1-1
CDR3: ATSIGQGDTEAF

V: TRBV7-2
J: TRBJ1-6
CDR3: ASGLGTGGWNSPLH

V: TRBV15
J: TRBJ1-5
CDR3: STSNGQYQPQH

V: TRBV7-9
J: TRBJ2-7
CDR3: ASSAGQLNYEQY

V: TRBV28
J: TRBJ1-5
CDR3: ASSLFGGHPSNQPQH

V: TRBV7-2
J: TRBJ2-2
CDR3: ASRKPSGRVFGELF

V: TRBV5-4
J: TRBJ2-1
CDR3: ASSLVAGLGTEQF

V: TRBV29-1
J: TRBJ2-1
CDR3: SVRSGAGNEQF

V: TRBV2
J: TRBJ1-2
CDR3: ASGGQGDGYT